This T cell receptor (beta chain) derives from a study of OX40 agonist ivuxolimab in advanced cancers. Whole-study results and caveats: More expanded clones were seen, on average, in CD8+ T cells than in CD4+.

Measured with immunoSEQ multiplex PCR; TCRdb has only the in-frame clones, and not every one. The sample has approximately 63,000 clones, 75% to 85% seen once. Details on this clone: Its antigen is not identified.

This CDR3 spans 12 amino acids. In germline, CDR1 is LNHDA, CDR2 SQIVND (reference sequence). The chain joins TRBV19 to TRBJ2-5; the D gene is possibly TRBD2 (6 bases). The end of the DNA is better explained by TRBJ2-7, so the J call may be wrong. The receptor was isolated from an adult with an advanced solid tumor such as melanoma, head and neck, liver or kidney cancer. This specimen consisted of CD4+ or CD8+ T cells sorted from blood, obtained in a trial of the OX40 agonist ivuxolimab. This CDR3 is CASSHGGSEQYF. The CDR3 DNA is TGTGCCAGTTCTCACGGGGGAAGCGAGCAGTACTTC.